Following are 31 T cell receptor beta chains from one sample sequenced in a study of blood T cells in healthy people across ages. The authors ran a second PCR of about 6 to 11 cycles using a sample-barcoded 5' primer and a J-beta primer mix. TCRdb recomputed calls from the 5' RACE reads with MiXCR, one row per CDR3 protein. The table includes about 1.7 million distinct CDR3 sequences, 28% detected once. The sample consisted of blood. These receptors were collected from a woman aged 25-40 years in good health.

This chain links TRBV2 with TRBJ2-7; D may be TRBD1 (6 bases). Deletions cut 3 bases from V and 4 bases from J, with 16 bases between. CDR1 and CDR2 from the germline V gene are SNHLY and FYNNEI. The CDR3 is made up of 15 amino acids. CDR3: CASSDPRGQEYEQYF. The CDR3 bases are TGTGCCAGCAGTGATCCCAGGGGTCAGGAATACGAGCAGTACTTC. The full variable domain, completed using reference TRBV2 and TRBJ2-7, is EPEVTQTPSHQVTQMGQEVILRCVPISNHLYFYWYRQILGQKVEFLVSFYNNEISEKSEIFDDQFSVERPDGSNFTLKIRSTKLEDSAMYFCASSDPRGQEYEQYFGPGTRLTVT.

The chain recombines TRBV28 with TRBJ2-7, with D perhaps assigned TRBD1 or TRBD2 (6 bases each). The CDR3 consists of 14 residues. Between the trimmed V and J ends, which lost 2 bases and 7 bases, there was a span of 15 bases. In germline, CDR1 is MDHEN, CDR2 SYDVKM. CDR3 residues: CASSLELRGGEQYF. The DNA of the CDR3 is TGTGCCAGCAGTTTAGAGCTTAGAGGGGGGGAGCAGTACTTC.

This clonotype was picked up many times. This chain joins TRBV3-1 and TRBJ2-5, with D perhaps matching TRBD2 (5 bases). Germline CDR1 reads LGHDT; CDR2 reads YNNKEL (reference sequence). The CDR3 totals 14 residues. The V end lost 2 bases, the J end lost 2 bases, and 9 bases lay between the germline ends. This CDR3 is CASSQSGEQETQYF. DNA for the CDR3: TGTGCCAGCAGCCAAAGCGGCGAACAAGAGACCCAGTACTTC.

This clonotype turned up a few times. The junction departs from the called germline gene at one end, perhaps through a read error. V and J are TRBV6-2 or TRBV6-3 and TRBJ1-2; no clear D gene. Germline V gene data show CDR1 as MNHEY and CDR2 as SVGEGT. This CDR3 contains 14 residues. The CDR3 region is CASSPPGYRDGCTF. The DNA of the CDR3 is TGTGCCAGCAGTCCACCGGGATATAGGGATGGCTGCACCTTC.

This clonotype turned up a few times. The chain is built from TRBV7-2 and TRBJ2-3, with no clear D. Trimming shortened V by 2 bases and J by 3 bases, and 9 bases separated the two germline ends. The CDR3 sequence is 14 residues long. Per the germline V gene, CDR1 is SGHTA and CDR2 is FQGNSA. The CDR3 DNA is TGTGCCAGCAGCTTAATGTCGGTTACAGATACGCAGTATTTT. The encoded protein is CASSLMSVTDTQYF. The variable domain in full, completed from reference TRBV7-2 and TRBJ2-3, reads GAGVSQSPSNKVTEKGKDVELRCDPISGHTALYWYRQSLGQGLEFLIYFQGNSAPDKSGLPSDRFSAERTGGSVSTLTIQRTQQEDSAVYLCASSLMSVTDTQYFGPGTRLTVL.

The J gene is TRBJ2-1, the V gene TRBV21-1. TRBV21-1 is deemed a pseudogene. The CDR3 loop spans 14 amino acids. Here the CDR3 DNA reads TGTGCCAGCAGCAAAGGTGTAGAGAGCAATGAGCAGTTCTTC. Protein: CASSKGVESNEQFF.

At least ten counts were recorded for this clonotype. V and J are TRBV29-1 and TRBJ1-2; a possible D gene is TRBD1 (5 bases). V gave up 1 base and J gave up 3 bases, with 9 bases separating them. Germline-derived CDR1 and CDR2 are SQVTM and ANQGSEA. The CDR3 has 13 residues. The CDR3 here is CSVEGDGHYGYTF. The DNA of the CDR3 is TGCAGCGTTGAAGGGGACGGCCACTATGGCTACACCTTC. Combining the CDR3 with reference TRBV29-1 and TRBJ1-2 gives the whole variable domain SAVISQKPSRDICQRGTSLTIQCQVDSQVTMMFWYRQQPGQSLTLIATANQGSEATYESGFVIDKFPISRPNLTFSTLTVSNMSPEDSSIYLCSVEGDGHYGYTFGSGTRLTVV.

The chain couples TRBV6-1 to TRBJ1-5; possible D gene TRBD1, 5 bases. In germline, CDR1 is MNHNS, CDR2 SASEGT. The CDR3 spans 14 residues. Trimming took off 2 bases at V and 6 bases at J, with 11 bases between the two ends. The CDR3 spells CASSESSRGQPQHF. As DNA, the CDR3 is TGTGCCAGCAGTGAAAGTAGTAGGGGTCAGCCCCAGCATTTT.

This clonotype has a count of ten or more. The chain joins TRBV29-1 to TRBJ1-2; 9 nucleotides agree with TRBD1. Germline V lookup: CDR1 SQVTM, CDR2 ANQGSEA. With V trimmed by 6 bases and J by 7 bases, 3 bases remained unmatched. The CDR3 extends over 11 amino acids. The CDR3 DNA sequence: TGCAGCGTCGGACAGGGGTCTGGCTACACCTTC. Translated: CSVGQGSGYTF.

This chain uses TRBV12-3 or TRBV12-4 with TRBJ1-2, with D hard to call. This CDR3 comprises 13 residues. V was shortened by 6 bases and J by 4 bases, with 12 bases between the two germline ends. CDR3 amino acids: CASSAGRTYGYTF. For the CDR3, the DNA is TGTGCCAGCAGCGCGGGTCGCACCTATGGCTACACCTTC.

As for this clonotype: A junction boundary mismatches the germline segment, possibly from a read error. The rearrangement uses TRBV19 and TRBJ2-5; no reliable D call. The germline V gene encodes CDR1 LNHDA and CDR2 SQIVND (reference sequence). The CDR3 totals 14 residues. The CDR3 sequence is CASRIAWGQETQYF. The CDR3, as DNA: TGTGCCAGTAGGATAGCATGGGGCCAAGAGACCCAGTACTTC. The full variable domain, completed using reference TRBV19 and TRBJ2-5, is DGGITQSPKYLFRKEGQNVTLSCEQNLNHDAMYWYRQDPGQGLRLIYYSQIVNDFQKGDIAEGYSVSREKKESFPLTVTSAQKNPTAFYLCASRIAWGQETQYFGPGTRLLVL.

The J gene is TRBJ2-4, the V gene TRBV18; TRBD1 might be the D (6 bases). The CDR3 has 17 residues. Germline-derived CDR1 and CDR2 are KGHSH and LQKENI. The V end lost 6 bases, the J end lost 0 bases, and 18 bases lay between the germline ends. CDR3 amino acids: CASSTTGTPVAKNIQYF. In nucleotides, the CDR3 is TGTGCCAGCTCCACGACCGGGACACCCGTAGCCAAAAACATTCAGTACTTC.

This clonotype is a singleton in its sample. V is TRBV6-6 and J is TRBJ2-3, with 11 bases identical to TRBD2. With V trimmed by 8 bases and J by 3 bases, 7 bases remained unmatched. CDR3 length equals 15 residues. Germline V gene data show CDR1 as MNHNY and CDR2 as SVGAGI (reference sequence). The DNA of the CDR3 is TGTGCCAGCCAAGCTAGCGGGAGGCGGACAGATACGCAGTATTTT. Protein product: CASQASGRRTDTQYF.

The genes are TRBV20-1 and TRBJ1-5; the D gene is possibly TRBD1 (5 bases). Germline V gene lookup returns CDR1 DFQATT and CDR2 SNEGSKA (reference sequence). The CDR3 sequence is 12 residues long. The V end was cut by 6 bases, the J end by 6 bases, with 12 bases between. CDR3 sequence: CSAWGRGQPQHF. The CDR3 DNA is TGCAGTGCCTGGGGGAGGGGTCAGCCCCAGCATTTT.

V gene TRBV6-1 combines with J gene TRBJ2-3, with unresolved D. With 2 bases removed from V and 6 bases from J, the gap between germline ends came to 15 bases. This CDR3 contains 15 residues. Germline CDR1 reads MNHNS; CDR2 reads SASEGT. The CDR3 nucleotides are TGTGCCAGCAGTGAACCGGGCAGTCTGAGGGATACGCAGTATTTT. Its translation is CASSEPGSLRDTQYF.

The J gene is TRBJ2-5, the V gene TRBV7-2, with TRBD2 identical over 11 bases. Unmatched junction bases numbered 4, after V lost 3 bases and J lost 4 bases. CDR3 size: 15 residues. In germline, CDR1 is SGHTA, CDR2 FQGNSA. The CDR3 protein is CASSFPLAGGETQYF. Here the CDR3 DNA reads TGTGCCAGCAGCTTCCCCCTAGCGGGGGGAGAGACCCAGTACTTC.

The chain links TRBV5-1 to TRBJ2-1; 10 bases map to TRBD2. CDR3 length: 16 residues. Germline V gives CDR1 SGHRS, CDR2 YFSETQ. J gave up 0 bases and V 7 bases, and 7 bases lay outside the gene matches. CDR3 DNA: TGCGCCAGCTTAGCGGGAGGCCCTAGCTCCTACAATGAGCAGTTCTTC. Translating gives CASLAGGPSSYNEQFF.

The gene calls are TRBV12-3 or TRBV12-4 and TRBJ2-5, with 7 bases that match TRBD1. V trimming: 3 bases; J trimming: 4 bases; junction bases outside the gene matches: 11. The CDR3 contains 16 residues. The CDR3 reads CASSFSRQGKGETQYF. The CDR3 DNA is TGTGCCAGCAGTTTTAGTAGACAGGGTAAGGGAGAGACCCAGTACTTC.

The gene calls are TRBV12-3 or TRBV12-4 and TRBJ1-1; D remains ambiguous. Trimming pared 4 bases from V and 3 bases from J, leaving 12 bases between. This CDR3 region has 14 residues. The CDR3 sequence: CASSSRHRDTEAFF. The CDR3 bases are TGTGCCAGCAGTTCTAGGCACAGAGACACTGAAGCTTTCTTT.

This clonotype was seen a handful of times. V is TRBV28 and J is TRBJ2-3; D is unresolved. CDR1 and CDR2 (germline): MDHEN, SYDVKM. V lost 3 bases and J lost 6, with 13 bases in between. The CDR3 spans 14 residues. Here the CDR3 reads CASSLSWSGDTQYF. CDR3 DNA sequence: TGTGCCAGCAGTTTGAGTTGGAGTGGGGATACGCAGTATTTT.

As concerns this clonotype: It may be a read error: a sequence one base away is much more abundant. V and J are TRBV10-2 and TRBJ2-5; 9 nucleotides match TRBD1. The DNA matches TRBJ2-7 better at its end, which makes the J call doubtful. The length of the CDR3 is 14 residues. Germline V gene lookup returns CDR1 WSHSY and CDR2 SAAADI. CDR3 region: CASSNPGQGIEQYF. The CDR3 DNA sequence: TGCGCCAGCAGTAACCCGGGACAGGGCATCGAGCAGTACTTC.

The CDR3 DNA follows: TGTGCCAGCCTCGAGACAGCAGCTGGAAACACCATATATTTT. This gives the protein CASLETAAGNTIYF. The V gene is TRBV7-9, the J gene TRBJ1-3, with a possible D match to TRBD1 (5 bases). V lost 8 bases and J lost 2, with 13 bases in between. Germline values: CDR1 SEHNR, CDR2 FQNEAQ (reference sequence). This CDR3 spans 14 amino acids.

This clonotype was counted once. A single base separates this from a much larger clone, so it may be a read error. V usage is TRBV20-1 and J usage is TRBJ2-6, with D maybe TRBD1 (6 bases). The CDR3 loop spans 14 amino acids. CDR1 DFQATT and CDR2 SNEGSKA come from the germline V gene (reference sequence). The DNA of the CDR3 is TGCAGTGCACCAGGGGTCTCTGGGGCCAACGTCCCGACTTTC. This codes for CSAPGVSGANVPTF.

This chain joins TRBV20-1 and TRBJ2-2; no clear D gene. The CDR3 covers 14 residues. The V gene's germline CDR1 is DFQATT and CDR2 SNEGSKA (reference sequence). V was pared by 0 bases and J by 5 bases, with 10 bases between. CDR3 amino acids: CSARDVLRTGELFF. CDR3 coding DNA: TGCAGTGCTAGAGATGTCCTCCGGACCGGGGAGCTGTTTTTT.

This clonotype was seen at least ten times. CDR3 sequence: CASSLGQFSFVDQPQHF. The CDR3 DNA reads TGTGCCAGCAGCTTGGGACAGTTTTCATTTGTAGATCAGCCCCAGCATTTT. The rearrangement joins TRBV5-5 to TRBJ1-5, with TRBD1 as a possible D gene (5 bases). The CDR3 has 17 amino acids. The V and J ends lost 0 bases and 5 bases respectively, with 18 bases between them. Germline lookup yields CDR1 SGHKS and CDR2 YYEKEE (reference sequence). The whole variable domain, remainder taken from reference TRBV5-5 and TRBJ1-5, is DAGVTQSPTHLIKTRGQQVTLRCSPISGHKSVSWYQQVLGQGPQFIFQYYEKEERGRGNFPDRFSARQFPNYSSELNVNALLLGDSALYLCASSLGQFSFVDQPQHFGDGTRLSIL.

V usage is TRBV20-1 and J usage is TRBJ1-5; D call uncertain. V gave up 0 bases and J gave up 1 base, with 10 bases separating them. Per germline, CDR1 DFQATT and CDR2 SNEGSKA (reference sequence). The length of the CDR3 is 15 residues. CDR3 amino acids: CSAREVGRSNQPQHF. CDR3 nucleotide sequence: TGCAGTGCTAGAGAAGTAGGGCGGAGCAATCAGCCCCAGCATTTT.

This clonotype was observed a handful of times. V usage is TRBV20-1 and J usage is TRBJ2-1; D could derive from TRBD1 or TRBD2 (5 bases each). CDR1 and CDR2 from the germline V gene are DFQATT and SNEGSKA (reference sequence). V was cut by 4 bases and J by 4 bases, with 20 bases left in between. This CDR3 contains 16 residues. Here the CDR3 DNA reads TGCAGTGCTACAAAGCCGGGGCCGAGCCTTTACAATGAGCAGTTCTTC. Its translation is CSATKPGPSLYNEQFF.

The chain employs TRBV15 and TRBJ1-2; unclear D gene. V lost 3 bases to trimming and J lost 8 bases, with 16 bases between them. CDR3 length: 14 amino acids. From germline, CDR1 is LNHNV and CDR2 YYDKDF (reference sequence). Here the CDR3 reads CATSSSLGGNGYTF. The CDR3 coding sequence is TGTGCCACCAGCAGTTCCCTGGGAGGGAACGGCTACACCTTC.

In this sample, this clonotype turned up a few times. V and J are TRBV6-6 and TRBJ1-1; TRBD1 aligns across 9 bases. CDR3 size: 14 residues. Germline V gene lookup returns CDR1 MNHNY and CDR2 SVGAGI (reference sequence). With V trimmed by 6 bases and J by 8 bases, 10 bases remained unmatched. The CDR3 nucleotides read TGTGCCAGCAGGGGAGGGACAGGGCGAACCGAAGCTTTCTTT. It codes for CASRGGTGRTEAFF.

The V and J genes are TRBV2 and TRBJ2-1, with D perhaps matching TRBD1 or TRBD2 (5 bases each). The J call may be in error: the DNA end matches TRBJ2-7 better. The CDR3 is made up of 14 amino acids. Germline V gives CDR1 SNHLY, CDR2 FYNNEI. The CDR3 protein is CASPLWGSYNEQYF. In nucleotides, the CDR3 is TGTGCCAGCCCTTTGTGGGGGTCCTACAATGAGCAGTACTTC.

In its sample, this clonotype was seen a few times. The chain uses TRBV7-2 and TRBJ1-5; D gene unclear. There are 13 residues in the CDR3. Trimming removed 4 bases from V and 5 bases from J, with 9 bases in between. The germline gives CDR1 SGHTA, CDR2 FQGNSA. CDR3 nucleotide sequence: TGTGCCAGCAGCTCATACCGAGATCAGCCCCAGCATTTT. Residues: CASSSYRDQPQHF.